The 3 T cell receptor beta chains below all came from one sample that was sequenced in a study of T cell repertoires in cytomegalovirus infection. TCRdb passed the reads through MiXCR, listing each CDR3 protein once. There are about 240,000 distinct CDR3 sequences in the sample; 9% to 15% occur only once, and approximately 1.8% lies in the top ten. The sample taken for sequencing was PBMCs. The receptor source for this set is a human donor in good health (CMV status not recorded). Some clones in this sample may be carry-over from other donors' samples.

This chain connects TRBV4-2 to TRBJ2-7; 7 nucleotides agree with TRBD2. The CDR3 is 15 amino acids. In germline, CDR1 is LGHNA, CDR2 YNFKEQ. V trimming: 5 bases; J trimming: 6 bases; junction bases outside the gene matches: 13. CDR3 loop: CASSSRRGGSCEQYF. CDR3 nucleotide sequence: TGTGCCAGCAGCTCCCGCCGGGGCGGGAGCTGCGAGCAGTACTTC.

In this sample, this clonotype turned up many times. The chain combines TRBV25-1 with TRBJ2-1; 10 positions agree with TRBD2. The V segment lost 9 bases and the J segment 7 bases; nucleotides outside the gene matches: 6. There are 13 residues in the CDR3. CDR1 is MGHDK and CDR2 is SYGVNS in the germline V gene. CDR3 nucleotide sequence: TGTGCCAGTCATAGCGGGGGGAAGAATGAGCAGTTCTTC. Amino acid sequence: CASHSGGKNEQFF.

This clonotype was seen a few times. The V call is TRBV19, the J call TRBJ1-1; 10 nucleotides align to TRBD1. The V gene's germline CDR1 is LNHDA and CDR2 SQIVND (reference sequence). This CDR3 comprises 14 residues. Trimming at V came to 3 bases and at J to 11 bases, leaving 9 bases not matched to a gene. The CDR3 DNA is TGTGCCAGTAGTATTGATTGGACAGGGGGAATGGCTTTCTTT. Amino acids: CASSIDWTGGMAFF.